This T cell receptor beta chain was obtained from a study of cytomegalovirus exposure and HLA in healthy donors. Study results and limitations: One later analysis reportedly identified an Asian-associated ancestry cluster that showed fewer N-insertions than the roughly 600-donor mean. Information on immune exposure was restricted to one variable (CMV serostatus).

The PCR contained 60 Vbeta and 13 Jbeta primers. TCRdb keeps only in-frame clones here, not all; method: immunoSEQ multiplex PCR. The profile shows 150,000 to 200,000 clones, around 68% of them singletons. Points on this clone: Its cognate antigen is unknown. The same CDR3 arises from other DNA sequences in this sample as well.

This clonotype originated in a man aged 45-65 years in good health and CMV-seronegative. The sample comprised PBMCs.

The CDR3 region is CASKPGQTQGPQHF. The CDR3 bases are TGTGCCAGCAAACCGGGACAGACGCAAGGGCCCCAGCATTTT. The chain has TRBV2 and TRBJ1-5; TRBD1 matches 7 bases. J lost 9 bases, V lost 7 bases, and 12 bases had no gene match. The CDR3 consists of 14 residues. Germline assignment: CDR1 SNHLY and CDR2 FYNNEI.